This TCR beta chain was captured by sequencing in a study of T cells in Graves' hyperthyroidism and ophthalmopathy. There were TCR beta CDR3 regions amplified from RNA transcripts. The HTBI primer set served for first-round RT-PCR of the TCR CDR3. One entry per CDR3 protein results from TCRdb running MiXCR on the multiplex PCR reads. The table has fewer than 650,000 distinct CDR3 sequences, roughly 15% seen once; the top ten hold over 3.5%. This clonotype was detected a few times. The CDR3 has 19 residues. V lost 1 base and J 6 bases, leaving 22 bases between the germline ends. Germline CDR1 and CDR2: LNHNV and YYDKDF (reference sequence).

Sample: blood. This receptor was identified in a woman aged 40 to 50 with Graves' ophthalmopathy. The J gene is TRBJ1-6, the V gene TRBV15; weak D call: TRBD1 (5 bases). The CDR3 DNA reads as TGTGCCACCAGCAGAGCCATTGGGACGTCCACAAATACTAATTCACCCCTCCACTTT. Translated, it gives CATSRAIGTSTNTNSPLHF.